This is a list of T cell receptor beta chains from one sample in a study of blood T cell repertoires in COVID-19. The protocol was immunoSEQ multiplex PCR, while the TCRdb copy is restricted to in-frame clones and leaves out a portion. The sample yields some 140,000 clones, approximately 84% seen once. Material for sequencing was peripheral blood. All receptors derive from an elderly woman with acute or convalescent COVID-19. Both conserved end residues are part of each CDR3. D genes are given only for firm matches. Part of the rows lack a size; the others show once, few, many or a class for expanded clones.

j_gene: TRBJ2-1; d_gene: TRBD1; abundance: -; len: 15; v_gene: TRBV5-6; CDR3aa: CASSRGQGSYNEQFF; CDR3nt: TGTGCCAGCAGCCGGGGACAGGGTTCGTACAATGAGCAGTTCTTC
j_gene: TRBJ2-3; d_gene: -; abundance: -; len: 15; v_gene: TRBV27; CDR3aa: CASSRETGLWDTQYF; CDR3nt: TGTGCCAGCAGTCGCGAGACAGGCCTCTGGGATACGCAGTATTTT
j_gene: TRBJ1-1; d_gene: -; abundance: -; len: 13; v_gene: TRBV5-4; CDR3aa: CASSLARVPEAFF; CDR3nt: TGTGCCAGCAGCTTGGCCAGGGTTCCTGAAGCTTTCTTT
j_gene: TRBJ2-5; d_gene: -; abundance: -; len: 15; v_gene: TRBV5-6; CDR3aa: CASSLVAGMGETQYF; CDR3nt: TGTGCCAGCAGCTTGGTTGCGGGGATGGGAGAGACCCAGTACTTC
j_gene: TRBJ1-1; d_gene: TRBD1; abundance: -; len: 15; v_gene: TRBV6-1; CDR3aa: CATREGASSNTEAFF; CDR3nt: TGTGCCACCCGAGAGGGGGCTTCCTCGAACACTGAAGCTTTCTTT
j_gene: TRBJ2-1; d_gene: -; abundance: -; len: 15; v_gene: TRBV29-1; CDR3aa: CSVESAGGTYNEQFF; CDR3nt: TGCAGCGTTGAATCCGCAGGGGGGACCTACAATGAGCAGTTCTTC
j_gene: TRBJ1-2; d_gene: -; abundance: -; len: 16; v_gene: TRBV7-2; CDR3aa: CASSLSPDTANYGYTF; CDR3nt: TGTGCCAGCAGCTTAAGCCCCGACACAGCTAACTATGGCTACACCTTC
j_gene: TRBJ1-5; d_gene: -; abundance: -; len: 15; v_gene: TRBV7-2; CDR3aa: CASSRLGGSNQPQHF; CDR3nt: TGTGCCAGCAGCCGCTTAGGAGGGTCCAATCAGCCCCAGCATTTT
j_gene: TRBJ2-5; d_gene: TRBD2; abundance: once; len: 16; v_gene: TRBV5-1; CDR3aa: CASSTTSGSLRETQYF; CDR3nt: TGCGCCAGCAGCACGACTAGCGGGAGTCTGCGGGAGACCCAGTACTTC
j_gene: TRBJ2-6; d_gene: -; abundance: -; len: 15; v_gene: TRBV9; CDR3aa: CASSVGPAGANVLTF; CDR3nt: TGTGCCAGCAGCGTAGGCCCAGCTGGGGCCAACGTCCTGACTTTC
j_gene: TRBJ2-1; d_gene: TRBD2; abundance: -; len: 17; v_gene: TRBV6-9; CDR3aa: CASSQRGLAGGCNEQFF; CDR3nt: TGTGCCAGCAGTCAAAGGGGACTAGCGGGGGGTTGCAATGAGCAGTTCTTC
j_gene: TRBJ1-4; d_gene: TRBD1; abundance: -; len: 15; v_gene: TRBV5-8; CDR3aa: CASSLSGTGGVKLFF; CDR3nt: TGTGCCAGCAGCTTGTCCGGGACAGGGGGCGTAAAACTGTTTTTT
j_gene: TRBJ1-1; d_gene: TRBD1; abundance: -; len: 15; v_gene: TRBV19; CDR3aa: CASSQRTGRNTEAFF; CDR3nt: TGTGCCAGTAGCCAGAGGACAGGGAGGAACACTGAAGCTTTCTTT
j_gene: TRBJ1-1; d_gene: TRBD1; abundance: -; len: 14; v_gene: TRBV2; CDR3aa: CASSAGTGPPEAFF; CDR3nt: TGTGCCAGCAGTGCGGGGACAGGGCCTCCTGAAGCTTTCTTT
j_gene: TRBJ2-1; d_gene: -; abundance: -; len: 14; v_gene: TRBV30; CDR3aa: CAWSVRGTGNEQFF; CDR3nt: TGTGCCTGGAGTGTACGGGGGACGGGGAATGAGCAGTTCTTC
j_gene: TRBJ2-2; d_gene: -; abundance: few; len: 19; v_gene: TRBV4-1; CDR3aa: CASSQPPRTGPRDTGELFF; CDR3nt: TGCGCCAGCAGCCAACCCCCCCGAACAGGGCCCAGGGACACCGGGGAGCTGTTTTTT
j_gene: TRBJ2-7; d_gene: TRBD2; abundance: -; len: 14; v_gene: TRBV10-3; CDR3aa: CASRTSEGTYEQYF; CDR3nt: TGTGCCTCGCGGACTAGCGAAGGGACCTACGAGCAGTACTTC
j_gene: TRBJ1-3; d_gene: -; abundance: -; len: 17; v_gene: TRBV19; CDR3aa: CASSGYASGLAGNTIYF; CDR3nt: TGTGCCAGTAGTGGGTACGCTTCCGGGTTGGCTGGAAACACCATATATTTT
j_gene: TRBJ1-6; d_gene: TRBD1; abundance: -; len: 16; v_gene: TRBV7-2; CDR3aa: CASSSSRTGNNSPLHF; CDR3nt: TGTGCCAGCAGCTCCAGCCGGACAGGGAATAATTCACCCCTCCACTTT
j_gene: TRBJ2-1; d_gene: -; abundance: -; len: 14; v_gene: TRBV3-1/TRBV3-2; CDR3aa: CASSQQQGSSEQFF; CDR3nt: TGTGCCAGCAGCCAACAACAGGGTTCCAGTGAGCAGTTCTTC
j_gene: TRBJ2-1; d_gene: TRBD2; abundance: -; len: 16; v_gene: TRBV5-6; CDR3aa: CASSFGGVWQYNEQFF; CDR3nt: TGTGCCAGCAGCTTCGGGGGGGTTTGGCAATACAATGAGCAGTTCTTC
j_gene: TRBJ2-1; d_gene: -; abundance: -; len: 14; v_gene: TRBV6-2/TRBV6-3; CDR3aa: CASSYFQGYNEQFF; CDR3nt: TGTGCCAGCAGTTATTTCCAGGGGTACAATGAGCAGTTCTTC
j_gene: TRBJ2-1; d_gene: TRBD2; abundance: few; len: 16; v_gene: TRBV7-8; CDR3aa: CASSSGLAPIYNEQFF; CDR3nt: TGTGCCAGCAGCTCGGGACTAGCGCCGATCTACAATGAGCAGTTCTTC
j_gene: TRBJ2-7; d_gene: TRBD1; abundance: -; len: 15; v_gene: TRBV7-8; CDR3aa: CASRLEAGGFYEQYF; CDR3nt: TGTGCCAGCAGGTTAGAGGCAGGGGGCTTCTACGAGCAGTACTTC
j_gene: TRBJ2-7; d_gene: TRBD2; abundance: -; len: 15; v_gene: TRBV19; CDR3aa: CASSALSGSSYEQYF; CDR3nt: TGTGCCAGTAGTGCCCTTAGCGGGAGCTCCTACGAGCAGTACTTC
j_gene: TRBJ1-6; d_gene: TRBD1; abundance: -; len: 14; v_gene: TRBV4-1; CDR3aa: CASSQGQGVSPLHF; CDR3nt: TGCGCCAGCAGCCAAGGACAGGGTGTTTCACCCCTCCACTTT
j_gene: TRBJ2-7; d_gene: -; abundance: -; len: 13; v_gene: TRBV5-1; CDR3aa: CASSLFPGDEQYF; CDR3nt: TGCGCCAGCAGCTTGTTTCCGGGGGACGAGCAGTACTTC
j_gene: TRBJ1-5; d_gene: TRBD1; abundance: few; len: 14; v_gene: TRBV3-1/TRBV3-2; CDR3aa: CASSPRTGNQPQHF; CDR3nt: TGTGCCAGCAGCCCTAGGACAGGTAATCAGCCCCAGCATTTT
j_gene: TRBJ2-7; d_gene: -; abundance: -; len: 14; v_gene: TRBV19; CDR3aa: CASSFLAGGGEQYF; CDR3nt: TGTGCCAGTAGTTTCTTGGCAGGGGGAGGAGAGCAGTACTTC